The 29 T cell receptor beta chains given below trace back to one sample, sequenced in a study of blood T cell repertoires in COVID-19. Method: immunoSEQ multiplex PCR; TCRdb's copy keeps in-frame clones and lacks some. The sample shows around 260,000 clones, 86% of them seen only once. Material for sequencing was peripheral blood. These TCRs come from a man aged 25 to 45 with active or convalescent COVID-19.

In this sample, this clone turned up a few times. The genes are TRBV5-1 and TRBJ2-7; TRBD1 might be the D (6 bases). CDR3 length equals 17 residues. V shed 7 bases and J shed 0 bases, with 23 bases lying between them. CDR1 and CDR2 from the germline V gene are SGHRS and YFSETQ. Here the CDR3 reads CASPIPGQLKSSYEQYF. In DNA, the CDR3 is TGCGCCAGCCCGATACCGGGACAATTAAAGAGCTCCTACGAGCAGTACTTC.

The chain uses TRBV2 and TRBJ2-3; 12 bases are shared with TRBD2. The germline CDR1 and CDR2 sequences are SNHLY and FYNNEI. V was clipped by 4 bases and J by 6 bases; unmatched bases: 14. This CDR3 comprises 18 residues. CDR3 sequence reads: CASSAGVASGGAADTQYF. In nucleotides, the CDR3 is TGTGCCAGCAGTGCGGGCGTGGCTAGCGGGGGGGCCGCGGATACGCAGTATTTT.

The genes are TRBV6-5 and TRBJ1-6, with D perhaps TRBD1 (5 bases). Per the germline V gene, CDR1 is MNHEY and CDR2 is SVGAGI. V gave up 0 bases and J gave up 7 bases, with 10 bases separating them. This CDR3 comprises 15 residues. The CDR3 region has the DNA TGTGCCAGCAGTTACTCTGACAGCGGGAATTCACCCCTCCACTTT. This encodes CASSYSDSGNSPLHF.

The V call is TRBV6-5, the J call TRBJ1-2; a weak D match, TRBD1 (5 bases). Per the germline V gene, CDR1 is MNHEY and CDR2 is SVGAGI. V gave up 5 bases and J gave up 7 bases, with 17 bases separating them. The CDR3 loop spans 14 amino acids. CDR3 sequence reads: CASSPQLPQGGYTF. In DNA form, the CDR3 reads TGTGCCAGCAGTCCGCAGCTTCCCCAGGGTGGCTACACCTTC.

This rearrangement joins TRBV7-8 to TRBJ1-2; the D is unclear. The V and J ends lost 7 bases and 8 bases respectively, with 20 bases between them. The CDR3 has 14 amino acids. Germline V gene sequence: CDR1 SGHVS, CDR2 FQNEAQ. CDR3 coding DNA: TGTGCCAGCACCACTGACACACGAGTAGGCGGCTACACCTTC. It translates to CASTTDTRVGGYTF.

Written as DNA, the CDR3 is TGTGCCAGCAGCCACCCACGGGACGGGAGCTACGAGCAGTACTTC. This encodes CASSHPRDGSYEQYF. The chain joins TRBV14 to TRBJ2-7; the D gene is possibly TRBD2 (6 bases). CDR3 length equals 15 residues. Looked up from germline, CDR1 is SGHDN and CDR2 is FVKESK. Trimming removed 3 bases at V and 3 bases at J, with 15 bases between.

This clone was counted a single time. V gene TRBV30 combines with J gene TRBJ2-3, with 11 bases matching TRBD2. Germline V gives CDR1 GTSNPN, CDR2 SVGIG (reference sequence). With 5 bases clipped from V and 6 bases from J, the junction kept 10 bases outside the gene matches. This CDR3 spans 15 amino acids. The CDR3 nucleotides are TGTGCCTGGGGATTTAGCGGGGGGGCGGAGGATACGCAGTATTTT. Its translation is CAWGFSGGAEDTQYF.

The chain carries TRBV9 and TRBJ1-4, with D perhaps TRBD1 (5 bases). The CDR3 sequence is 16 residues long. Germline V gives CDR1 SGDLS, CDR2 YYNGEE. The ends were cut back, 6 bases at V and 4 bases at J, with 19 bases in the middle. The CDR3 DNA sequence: TGTGCCAGCACCTCCGGGGGGGGAGGAGGTAATGAAAAACTGTTTTTT. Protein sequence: CASTSGGGGGNEKLFF. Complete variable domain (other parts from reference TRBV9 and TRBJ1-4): DSGVTQTPKHLITATGQRVTLRCSPRSGDLSVYWYQQSLDQGLQFLIQYYNGEERAKGNILERFSAQQFPDLHSELNLSSLELGDSALYFCASTSGGGGGNEKLFFGSGTQLSVL.

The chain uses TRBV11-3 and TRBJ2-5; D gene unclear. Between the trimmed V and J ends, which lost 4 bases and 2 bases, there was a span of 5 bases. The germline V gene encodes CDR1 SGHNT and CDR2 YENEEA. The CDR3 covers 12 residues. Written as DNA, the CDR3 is TGTGCCAGCAGCTCCGTTCAAGAGACCCAGTACTTC. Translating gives CASSSVQETQYF.

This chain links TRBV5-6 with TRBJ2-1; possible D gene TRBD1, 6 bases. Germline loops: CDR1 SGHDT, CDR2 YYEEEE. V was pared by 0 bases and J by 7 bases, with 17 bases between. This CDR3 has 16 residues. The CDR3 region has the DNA TGTGCCAGCAGCTTGGGTTGGCCAGGGGTTTGGAATGAGCAGTTCTTC. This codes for CASSLGWPGVWNEQFF.

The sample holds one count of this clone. The CDR3 DNA reads TGTGCCAGCAGCTTAGTAGGCATCGGCGGGAAGAGCACCGGGGAGCTGTTTTTT. Translating gives CASSLVGIGGKSTGELFF. V gene TRBV7-2 combines with J gene TRBJ2-2; D possibly corresponds to TRBD2 (6 bases). This CDR3 region has 18 residues. V was shortened by 1 base and J by 4 bases, with 19 bases between the two germline ends. In germline, CDR1 is SGHTA, CDR2 FQGNSA.

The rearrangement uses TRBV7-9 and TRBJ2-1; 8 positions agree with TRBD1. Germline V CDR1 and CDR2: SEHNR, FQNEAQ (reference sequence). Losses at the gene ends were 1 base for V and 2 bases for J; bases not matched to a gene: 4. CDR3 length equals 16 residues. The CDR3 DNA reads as TGTGCCAGCAGCTTAGGTGGGACAGGAGCCTACAATGAGCAGTTCTTC. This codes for CASSLGGTGAYNEQFF. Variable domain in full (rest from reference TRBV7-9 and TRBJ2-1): DTGVSQNPRHKITKRGQNVTFRCDPISEHNRLYWYRQTLGQGPEFLTYFQNEAQLEKSRLLSDRFSAERPKGSFSTLEIQRTEQGDSAMYLCASSLGGTGAYNEQFFGPGTRLTVL.

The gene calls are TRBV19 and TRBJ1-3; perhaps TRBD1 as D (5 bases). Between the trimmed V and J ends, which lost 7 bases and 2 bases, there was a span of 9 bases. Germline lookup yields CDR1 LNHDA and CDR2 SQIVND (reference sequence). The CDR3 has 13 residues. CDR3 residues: CASTQGTGNTIYF. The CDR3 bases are TGTGCCAGTACCCAGGGAACTGGAAACACCATATATTTT.

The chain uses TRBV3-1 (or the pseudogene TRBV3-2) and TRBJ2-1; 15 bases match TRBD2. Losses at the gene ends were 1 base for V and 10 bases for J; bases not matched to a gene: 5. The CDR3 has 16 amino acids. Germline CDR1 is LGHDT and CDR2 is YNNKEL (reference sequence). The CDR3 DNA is TGTGCCAGCAGCCAAGGGACTAGCGGGGGGGCAGGGGAGCAGTTCTTC. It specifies CASSQGTSGGAGEQFF.

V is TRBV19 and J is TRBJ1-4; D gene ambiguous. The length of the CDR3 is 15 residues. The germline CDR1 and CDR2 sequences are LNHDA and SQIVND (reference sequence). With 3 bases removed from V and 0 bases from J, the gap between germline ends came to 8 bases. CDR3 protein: CASSMQAATNEKLFF. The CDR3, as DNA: TGTGCCAGTAGTATGCAGGCTGCAACTAATGAAAAACTGTTTTTT.

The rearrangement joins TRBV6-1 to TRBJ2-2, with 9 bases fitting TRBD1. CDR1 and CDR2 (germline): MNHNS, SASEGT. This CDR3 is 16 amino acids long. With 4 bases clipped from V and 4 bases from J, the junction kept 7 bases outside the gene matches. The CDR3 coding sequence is TGTGCCAGCAGTGCGAGACAGGGGGTAGTCACCGGGGAGCTGTTTTTT. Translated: CASSARQGVVTGELFF.

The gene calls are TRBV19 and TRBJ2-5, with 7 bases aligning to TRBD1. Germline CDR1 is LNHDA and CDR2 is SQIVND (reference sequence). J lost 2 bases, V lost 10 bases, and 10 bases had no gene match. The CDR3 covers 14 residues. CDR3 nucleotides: TGTGCCACCTCAAACCGACAGGGTCAAGAGACCCAGTACTTC. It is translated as CATSNRQGQETQYF.

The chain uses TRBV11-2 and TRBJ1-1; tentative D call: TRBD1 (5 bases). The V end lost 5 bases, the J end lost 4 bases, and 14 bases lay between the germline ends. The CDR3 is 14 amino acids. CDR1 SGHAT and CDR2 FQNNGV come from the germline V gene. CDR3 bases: TGTGCCAGCAGCCCTAGGGGCGTAGGCACTGAAGCTTTCTTT. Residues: CASSPRGVGTEAFF. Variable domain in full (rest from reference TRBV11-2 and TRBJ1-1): EAGVAQSPRYKIIEKRQSVAFWCNPISGHATLYWYQQILGQGPKLLIQFQNNGVVDDSQLPKDRFSAERLKGVDSTLKIQPAKLEDSAVYLCASSPRGVGTEAFFGQGTRLTVV.

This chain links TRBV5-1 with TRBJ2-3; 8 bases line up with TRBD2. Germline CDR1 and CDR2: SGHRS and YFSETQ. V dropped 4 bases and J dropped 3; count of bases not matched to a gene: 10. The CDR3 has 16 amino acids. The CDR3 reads CASSLLKAGGTDTQYF. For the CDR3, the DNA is TGCGCCAGCAGCCTGTTGAAGGCGGGGGGAACAGATACGCAGTATTTT.

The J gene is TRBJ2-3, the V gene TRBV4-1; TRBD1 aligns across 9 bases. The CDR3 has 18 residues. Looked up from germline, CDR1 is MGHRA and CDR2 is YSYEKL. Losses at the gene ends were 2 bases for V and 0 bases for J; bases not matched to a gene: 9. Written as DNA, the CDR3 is TGCGCCAGCAGCCAACTAGGGACAGGGAACCCTAGCACAGATACGCAGTATTTT. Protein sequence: CASSQLGTGNPSTDTQYF.

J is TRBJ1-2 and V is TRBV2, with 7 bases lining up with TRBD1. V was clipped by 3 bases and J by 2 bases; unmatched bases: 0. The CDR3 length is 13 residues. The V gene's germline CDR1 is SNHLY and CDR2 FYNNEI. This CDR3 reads CASSEDRNYGYTF. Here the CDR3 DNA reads TGTGCCAGCAGTGAGGACAGGAACTATGGCTACACCTTC.

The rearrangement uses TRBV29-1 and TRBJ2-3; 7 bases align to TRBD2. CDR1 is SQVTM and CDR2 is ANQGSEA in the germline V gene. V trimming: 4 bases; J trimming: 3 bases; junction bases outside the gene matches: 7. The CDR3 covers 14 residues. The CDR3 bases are TGCAGCGTTGGATTCGTACTAGCGACAGATACGCAGTATTTT. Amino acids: CSVGFVLATDTQYF.

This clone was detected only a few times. CDR3 DNA sequence: TGTGCCAGCAGCGAGGGTTTCCGAAACACTGAAGCTTTCTTT. This translates into CASSEGFRNTEAFF. The gene calls are TRBV5-6 and TRBJ1-1; no definite D call. Trimming removed 4 bases from V and 2 bases from J, with 12 bases in between. Germline lookup yields CDR1 SGHDT and CDR2 YYEEEE. This CDR3 has 14 residues.

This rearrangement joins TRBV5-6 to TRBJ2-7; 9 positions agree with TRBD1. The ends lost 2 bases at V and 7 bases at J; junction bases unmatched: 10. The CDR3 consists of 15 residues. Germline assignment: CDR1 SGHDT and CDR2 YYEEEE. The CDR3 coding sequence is TGTGCCAGCAGCTTTCTCGGGGACAGGGTAAAAGAGCAGTACTTC. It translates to CASSFLGDRVKEQYF.

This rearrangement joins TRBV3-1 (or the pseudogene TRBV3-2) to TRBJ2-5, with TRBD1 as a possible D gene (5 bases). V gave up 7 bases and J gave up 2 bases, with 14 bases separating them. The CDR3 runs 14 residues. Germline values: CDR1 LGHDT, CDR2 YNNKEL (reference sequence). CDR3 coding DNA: TGTGCCAGCAACCCAAAGGGGATGCAAGAGACCCAGTACTTC. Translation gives CASNPKGMQETQYF.

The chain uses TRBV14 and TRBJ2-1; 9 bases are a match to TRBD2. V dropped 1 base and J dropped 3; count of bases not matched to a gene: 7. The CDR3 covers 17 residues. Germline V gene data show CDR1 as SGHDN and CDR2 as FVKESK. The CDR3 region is CASSQAVKRGDYNEQFF. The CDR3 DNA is TGTGCCAGCAGCCAAGCGGTGAAGCGGGGGGACTACAATGAGCAGTTCTTC.

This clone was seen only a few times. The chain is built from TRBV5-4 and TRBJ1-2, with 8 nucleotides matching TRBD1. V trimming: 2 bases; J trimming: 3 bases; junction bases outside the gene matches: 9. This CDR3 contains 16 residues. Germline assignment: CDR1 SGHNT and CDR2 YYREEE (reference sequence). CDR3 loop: CASSFDDRGRDYGYTF. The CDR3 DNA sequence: TGTGCCAGCAGCTTTGATGACAGGGGAAGGGACTATGGCTACACCTTC.

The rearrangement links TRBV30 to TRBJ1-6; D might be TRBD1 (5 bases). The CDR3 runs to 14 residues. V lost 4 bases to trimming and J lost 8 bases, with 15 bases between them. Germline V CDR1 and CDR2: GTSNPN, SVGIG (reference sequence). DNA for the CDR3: TGTGCCTGGATGCGGGGGGGAGTGGATTCACCCCTCCACTTT. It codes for CAWMRGGVDSPLHF. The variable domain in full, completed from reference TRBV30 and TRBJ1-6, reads SQTIHQWPATLVQPVGSPLSLECTVEGTSNPNLYWYRQAAGRGLQLLFYSVGIGQISSEVPQNLSASRPQDRQFILSSKKLLLSDSGFYLCAWMRGGVDSPLHFGNGTRLTVT.

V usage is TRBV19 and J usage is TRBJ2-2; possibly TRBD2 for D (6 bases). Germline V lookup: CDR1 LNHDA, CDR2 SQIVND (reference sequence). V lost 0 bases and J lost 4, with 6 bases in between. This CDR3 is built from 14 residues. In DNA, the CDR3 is TGTGCCAGTAGTATAGACGGGGGCACCGGGGAGCTGTTTTTT. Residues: CASSIDGGTGELFF.